Below are 27 T cell receptor beta chains sequenced from a single sample in a study of cytomegalovirus exposure and HLA in healthy donors. The study ran its PCR with 60 Vbeta and 13 Jbeta primers. Only in-frame clones appear in the TCRdb table, and some are missing; sequencing was by immunoSEQ multiplex PCR. This table has about 110,000 clones, roughly 70% appearing once. The specimen sequenced was PBMCs. All receptors derive from a man between 35 and 55 years old in good health and CMV-seropositive.

V and J are TRBV5-1 and TRBJ2-1, with D tentatively TRBD2 (6 bases). The CDR3 sequence is 14 residues long. The germline V gene encodes CDR1 SGHRS and CDR2 YFSETQ. The V end was cut by 0 bases, the J end by 9 bases, with 13 bases between. The CDR3 DNA follows: TGCGCCAGCAGCTTGGTTGGTAGCGGTTTTGAGCAGTTCTTC. Encoded protein: CASSLVGSGFEQFF.

The gene calls are TRBV6-5 and TRBJ1-6; no clear D gene. V dropped 6 bases and J dropped 14 bases, with 11 bases sitting between them. The V gene's germline CDR1 is MNHEY and CDR2 SVGAGI. The CDR3 has 11 residues. DNA for the CDR3: TGTGCCAGCAGGAGTTCCTCGGCCCTCCACTTT. Encoded protein: CASRSSSALHF.

This chain joins TRBV5-1 and TRBJ2-5; D is perhaps TRBD2 (5 bases). CDR1 SGHRS and CDR2 YFSETQ come from the germline V gene. V gave up 0 bases and J gave up 3 bases, with 9 bases separating them. The length of the CDR3 is 14 residues. CDR3 region: CASSLASGKETQYF. DNA for the CDR3: TGCGCCAGCAGCTTGGCCAGCGGTAAAGAGACCCAGTACTTC. The variable domain in full, with the rest retrieved from reference TRBV5-1 and TRBJ2-5, is KAGVTQTPRYLIKTRGQQVTLSCSPISGHRSVSWYQQTPGQGLQFLFEYFSETQRNKGNFPGRFSGRQFSNSRSEMNVSTLELGDSALYLCASSLASGKETQYFGPGTRLLVL.

V gene TRBV5-1 combines with J gene TRBJ1-2; D is ambiguous. Trimming cost V 2 bases and J 8 bases, with 16 bases left between them. Per germline, CDR1 SGHRS and CDR2 YFSETQ. The length of the CDR3 is 14 residues. The CDR3 region is CASSLGGNAGGYTF. In nucleotides, the CDR3 is TGCGCCAGCAGCTTAGGCGGGAACGCTGGGGGCTACACCTTC.

This clone showed up just once. The CDR3 region has the DNA TGTGCCAGCAGCGGAGTAGTTGGCTACACCTTC. Translating it yields CASSGVVGYTF. The V gene is TRBV9, the J gene TRBJ1-2; D uncertain. Trimming removed 3 bases from V and 7 bases from J, with 7 bases in between. The CDR3 is made up of 11 amino acids. Germline values: CDR1 SGDLS, CDR2 YYNGEE. Full variable domain (rest looked up from reference TRBV9 and TRBJ1-2): DSGVTQTPKHLITATGQRVTLRCSPRSGDLSVYWYQQSLDQGLQFLIQYYNGEERAKGNILERFSAQQFPDLHSELNLSSLELGDSALYFCASSGVVGYTFGSGTRLTVV.

V is TRBV30 and J is TRBJ1-4; D gene uncertain. V lost 6 bases and J 7 bases, leaving 9 bases between the germline ends. This CDR3 has 11 residues. Germline CDR1 reads GTSNPN; CDR2 reads SVGIG (reference sequence). The CDR3 loop is CACWAGEKLFF. For the CDR3, the DNA is TGTGCCTGTTGGGCTGGTGAAAAACTGTTTTTT.

The chain has TRBV4-3 and TRBJ2-7; D not resolved. CDR3 length: 14 amino acids. Germline V gene lookup returns CDR1 LGHNA and CDR2 YSLEER. Between the trimmed V and J ends, which lost 1 base and 2 bases, there was a span of 9 bases. The CDR3: CASSQAVRTYEQYF. The CDR3 nucleotides read TGCGCCAGCAGCCAAGCGGTACGAACCTACGAGCAGTACTTC.

The rearrangement uses TRBV4-2 and TRBJ2-1; 12 bases agree with TRBD2. V trimming: 1 base; J trimming: 9 bases; junction bases outside the gene matches: 4. The CDR3 runs to 15 residues. CDR1 and CDR2 from the germline V gene are LGHNA and YNFKEQ. CDR3 in amino acids: CASSQATSGSSEQFF. The CDR3 region has the DNA TGTGCCAGCAGCCAAGCGACTAGCGGGAGTAGTGAGCAGTTCTTC.

This rearrangement joins TRBV16 to TRBJ2-7; D ambiguous. V lost 4 bases, J lost 3 bases, and 10 bases lay in between. Germline V gene data show CDR1 as KGHSY and CDR2 as FQNENV. The CDR3 covers 13 residues. CDR3 DNA sequence: TGTGCCAGCAGCCTGGCTGCGAACTACGAGCAGTACGTC. Protein: CASSLAANYEQYV.

The chain recombines TRBV7-9 with TRBJ2-7, with no clear D. The CDR3 length is 13 residues. The V end lost 5 bases, the J end lost 6 bases, and 14 bases lay between the germline ends. CDR1 is SEHNR, CDR2 FQNEAQ, per germline (reference sequence). The CDR3 loop reads CASSQGSSAEQYV. CDR3 coding DNA: TGTGCCAGCAGCCAAGGTAGCTCCGCCGAGCAGTACGTC.

The CDR3 here is CASAEGLGTDTQYF. The CDR3 nucleotides are TGCGCCAGCGCGGAGGGACTTGGCACAGATACGCAGTATTTT. The V gene is TRBV4-3, the J gene TRBJ2-3; a possible D gene is TRBD2 (6 bases). The V end lost 8 bases, the J end lost 1 base, and 13 bases lay between the germline ends. This CDR3 has 14 amino acids. Per germline, CDR1 LGHNA and CDR2 YSLEER.

The chain has TRBV11-2 and TRBJ2-7; TRBD1 agrees at 7 bases. The CDR3 is 13 residues long. V shed 4 bases, J shed 2 bases, and the junction held 2 bases outside the gene matches. Germline V gene lookup returns CDR1 SGHAT and CDR2 FQNNGV. CDR3 in DNA: TGTGCCAGCAGCTATACAGGGGCCTACGAGCAGTACGTC. Translating it yields CASSYTGAYEQYV.

The genes are TRBV19 and TRBJ1-5, with D unclear. Per germline, CDR1 LNHDA and CDR2 SQIVND (reference sequence). V lost 7 bases to trimming and J lost 4 bases, with 11 bases between them. CDR3 length equals 13 residues. Written as DNA, the CDR3 is TGTGCCAGTATGCACAGATCGAATCAGCCCCAGCATTTT. As protein: CASMHRSNQPQHF.

This clone was recorded a few times. The chain is built from TRBV25-1 and TRBJ2-5; D perhaps matches TRBD1 (6 bases). Trimming removed 3 bases at V and 5 bases at J, with 10 bases between. This CDR3 region has 13 residues. Germline CDR1 is MGHDK and CDR2 is SYGVNS. This CDR3 is CASSEGALETQYF. CDR3 in DNA: TGTGCCAGCAGTGAGGGGGCCTTGGAGACCCAGTACTTC. Variable domain in full (rest from reference TRBV25-1 and TRBJ2-5): EADIYQTPRYLVIGTGKKITLECSQTMGHDKMYWYQQDPGMELHLIHYSYGVNSTEKGDLSSESTVSRIRTEHFPLTLESARPSHTSQYLCASSEGALETQYFGPGTRLLVL.

The gene calls are TRBV7-8 and TRBJ1-5; D is possibly TRBD1 (6 bases). Germline V CDR1 and CDR2: SGHVS, FQNEAQ. The CDR3 sequence is 15 residues long. Trimming stripped 3 bases from V and 1 base from J, with 10 bases between. The CDR3: CASSLRGASNQPQHF. The CDR3, as DNA: TGTGCCAGCAGCTTGCGGGGGGCGAGCAATCAGCCCCAGCATTTT.

The chain carries TRBV4-2 and TRBJ2-1; perhaps TRBD1 as D (5 bases). This CDR3 contains 17 residues. The germline V gene encodes CDR1 LGHNA and CDR2 YNFKEQ. The V and J ends lost 0 bases and 4 bases respectively, with 16 bases between them. The CDR3 region has the DNA TGTGCCAGCAGCCAAGATCCAGAGACAGCCTCATACAATGAGCAGTTCTTC. The encoded protein is CASSQDPETASYNEQFF.

The chain is built from TRBV27 and TRBJ2-5, with a weak D call TRBD1 (5 bases). The CDR3 has 13 residues. Germline V gene lookup returns CDR1 MNHEY and CDR2 SMNVEV (reference sequence). Trimming took 2 bases from V and 1 from J, leaving 5 bases between them. The CDR3 region has the DNA TGTGCCAGCAGTTTAAGGGGCCAAGAGACCCAGTACTTC. Translating it yields CASSLRGQETQYF.

This clone was recorded a few times. The V call is TRBV9, the J call TRBJ2-5; tentative D call: TRBD1 (6 bases). This CDR3 is 14 amino acids long. V gave up 4 bases and J gave up 2 bases, with 12 bases separating them. Germline V lookup: CDR1 SGDLS, CDR2 YYNGEE. Here the CDR3 reads CASSKTGLQETQYF. Here the CDR3 DNA reads TGTGCCAGCAGCAAGACAGGACTTCAAGAGACCCAGTACTTC.

The rearrangement joins TRBV28 to TRBJ1-5; the D gene is possibly TRBD1 (6 bases). This CDR3 is 14 amino acids long. Trimming took off 6 bases at V and 7 bases at J, with 16 bases between the two ends. Germline V CDR1 and CDR2: MDHEN, SYDVKM. CDR3 in amino acids: CASRRGGPRQPQHF. The DNA of the CDR3 is TGTGCCAGCAGGCGAGGGGGTCCACGCCAGCCCCAGCATTTT. The whole variable domain, remainder taken from reference TRBV28 and TRBJ1-5, is DVKVTQSSRYLVKRTGEKVFLECVQDMDHENMFWYRQDPGLGLRLIYFSYDVKMKEKGDIPEGYSVSREKKERFSLILESASTNQTSMYLCASRRGGPRQPQHFGDGTRLSIL.

This clone has just a few counts. The chain combines TRBV19 with TRBJ1-1; TRBD1 aligns across 7 bases. With 7 bases clipped from V and 1 base from J, the junction kept 3 bases outside the gene matches. The CDR3 consists of 13 residues. Germline CDR1 is LNHDA and CDR2 is SQIVND (reference sequence). This chain's CDR3 is CASTWTGNTEAFF. DNA of the CDR3: TGTGCCAGTACCTGGACAGGGAACACTGAAGCTTTCTTT. The whole variable domain, remainder taken from reference TRBV19 and TRBJ1-1, is DGGITQSPKYLFRKEGQNVTLSCEQNLNHDAMYWYRQDPGQGLRLIYYSQIVNDFQKGDIAEGYSVSREKKESFPLTVTSAQKNPTAFYLCASTWTGNTEAFFGQGTRLTVV.

The V call is TRBV5-6, the J call TRBJ2-1; D not resolved. V was shortened by 2 bases and J by 4 bases, with 10 bases between the two germline ends. Germline CDR1 is SGHDT and CDR2 is YYEEEE. The CDR3 contains 14 residues. The CDR3 DNA follows: TGTGCCAGCAGCTTCCCTAGTGTGTACAATGAGCAGTTCTTC. It translates to CASSFPSVYNEQFF. The full variable domain, completed using reference TRBV5-6 and TRBJ2-1, is DAGVTQSPTHLIKTRGQQVTLRCSPKSGHDTVSWYQQALGQGPQFIFQYYEEEERQRGNFPDRFSGHQFPNYSSELNVNALLLGDSALYLCASSFPSVYNEQFFGPGTRLTVL.

This clone was seen only a few times. The gene calls are TRBV29-1 and TRBJ2-1, with 10 bases identical to TRBD2. The V and J ends lost 6 bases and 1 base, in that order; junction bases with no gene match: 12. The CDR3 spans 17 residues. Germline CDR1 is SQVTM and CDR2 is ANQGSEA. Written as DNA, the CDR3 is TGCAGCGTCGGGGGGGTGGCAGCGGGGGGGTCCTACAATGAGCAGTTCTTC. This gives the protein CSVGGVAAGGSYNEQFF.

The V gene is TRBV11-1, the J gene TRBJ1-4; TRBD2 might be the D (6 bases). The J call may be in error: the DNA end matches TRBJ2-2 better. CDR1 and CDR2 from the germline V gene are SGHAT and FQDESV (reference sequence). The CDR3 loop spans 13 amino acids. This chain's CDR3 is CASSHYAGSELFF. The CDR3 DNA follows: TGTGCCAGCAGCCACTACGCGGGGTCGGAGCTGTTTTTT.

This sequence joins TRBV6-1 and TRBJ1-2, with D possibly matching TRBD1 (6 bases). The CDR3 covers 13 residues. Trimming took off 5 bases at V and 2 bases at J, with 9 bases between the two ends. Germline CDR1 is MNHNS and CDR2 is SASEGT. The CDR3 region is CASSQTGNYGYTF. Written as DNA, the CDR3 is TGTGCCAGCAGTCAGACAGGCAACTATGGCTACACCTTC.

This sequence joins TRBV9 and TRBJ2-6, with D unclear. This CDR3 contains 14 residues. Germline CDR1 SGDLS, CDR2 YYNGEE. The V end lost 3 bases, the J end lost 4 bases, and 8 bases lay between the germline ends. The CDR3 sequence: CASSGVGGANVLTF. In DNA form, the CDR3 reads TGTGCCAGCAGCGGAGTGGGCGGGGCCAACGTCCTGACTTTC.

The chain couples TRBV6-5 to TRBJ2-3, with TRBD2 matching over 13 bases. There are 15 residues in the CDR3. Germline V gene lookup returns CDR1 MNHEY and CDR2 SVGAGI. The J segment lost 3 bases and the V segment lost 6 bases, leaving 3 bases of the junction unmatched. The CDR3 spells CASRVLAGGTDTQYF. CDR3 nucleotide sequence: TGTGCCAGCAGAGTACTAGCGGGAGGGACAGATACGCAGTATTTT.

The sample holds one count of this clone. V usage is TRBV4-3 and J usage is TRBJ2-7, with a possible D match to TRBD2 (5 bases). From germline, CDR1 is LGHNA and CDR2 YSLEER. This CDR3 has 15 amino acids. V was cut by 0 bases and J by 7 bases, with 16 bases left in between. Written as DNA, the CDR3 is TGCGCCAGCAGCCAAGATCTCGGGAAAGGGAGAGAGCAGTACTTC. Its translation is CASSQDLGKGREQYF.